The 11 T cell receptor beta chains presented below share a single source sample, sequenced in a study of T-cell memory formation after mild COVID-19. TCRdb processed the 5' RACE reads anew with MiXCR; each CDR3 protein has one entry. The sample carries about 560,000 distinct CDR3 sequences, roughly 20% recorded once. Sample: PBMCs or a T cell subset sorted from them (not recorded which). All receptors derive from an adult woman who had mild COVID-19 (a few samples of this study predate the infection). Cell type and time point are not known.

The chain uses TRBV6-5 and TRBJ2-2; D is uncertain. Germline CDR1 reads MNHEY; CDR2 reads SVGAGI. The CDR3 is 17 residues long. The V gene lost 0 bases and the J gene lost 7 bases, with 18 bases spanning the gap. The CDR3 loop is CASSYSRDPLGNGELFF. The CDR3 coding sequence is TGTGCCAGCAGTTACTCCCGAGACCCCTTGGGTAACGGGGAGCTGTTTTTT.

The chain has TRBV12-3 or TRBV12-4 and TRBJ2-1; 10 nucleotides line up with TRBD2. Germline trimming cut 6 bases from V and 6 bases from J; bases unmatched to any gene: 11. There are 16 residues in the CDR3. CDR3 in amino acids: CASSPGSTSGFNEQFF. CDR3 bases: TGTGCCAGCAGCCCGGGGTCGACTAGCGGGTTCAATGAGCAGTTCTTC.

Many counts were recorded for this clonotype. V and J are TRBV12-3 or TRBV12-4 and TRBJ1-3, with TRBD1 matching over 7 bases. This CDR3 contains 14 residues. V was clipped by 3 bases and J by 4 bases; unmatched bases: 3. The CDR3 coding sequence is TGTGCCAGCAGTTTTAGGGGGCAAGGAAACACCATATATTTT. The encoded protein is CASSFRGQGNTIYF.

CDR3 in DNA: TGTGCCACCAGTGATTTTCGCAGCAATGGCTACACCTTC. As protein: CATSDFRSNGYTF. This chain connects TRBV24-1 to TRBJ1-2; D remains ambiguous. This CDR3 comprises 13 residues. Germline CDR1 reads KGHDR; CDR2 reads SFDVKD. V dropped 1 base and J dropped 6 bases, with 8 bases sitting between them.

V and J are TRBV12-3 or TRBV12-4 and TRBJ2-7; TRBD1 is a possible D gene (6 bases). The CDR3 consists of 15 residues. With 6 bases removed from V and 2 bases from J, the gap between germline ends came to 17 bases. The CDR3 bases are TGTGCCAGCAGCTTGGACAGTCTAATCACCTACGAGCAGTACTTC. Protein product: CASSLDSLITYEQYF.

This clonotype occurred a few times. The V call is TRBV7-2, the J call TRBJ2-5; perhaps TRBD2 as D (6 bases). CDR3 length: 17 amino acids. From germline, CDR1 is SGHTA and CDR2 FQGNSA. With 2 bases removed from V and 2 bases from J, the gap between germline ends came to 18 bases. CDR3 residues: CASSLREAPRPQETQYF. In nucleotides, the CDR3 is TGTGCCAGCAGCTTAAGGGAGGCCCCCCGCCCTCAAGAGACCCAGTACTTC.

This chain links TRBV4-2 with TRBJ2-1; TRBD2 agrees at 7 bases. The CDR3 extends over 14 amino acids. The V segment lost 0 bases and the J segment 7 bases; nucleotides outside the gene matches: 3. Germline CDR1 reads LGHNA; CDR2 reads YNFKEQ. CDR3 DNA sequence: TGTGCCAGCAGCCAAGATGTACTAGCGAATGAGCAGTTCTTC. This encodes CASSQDVLANEQFF.

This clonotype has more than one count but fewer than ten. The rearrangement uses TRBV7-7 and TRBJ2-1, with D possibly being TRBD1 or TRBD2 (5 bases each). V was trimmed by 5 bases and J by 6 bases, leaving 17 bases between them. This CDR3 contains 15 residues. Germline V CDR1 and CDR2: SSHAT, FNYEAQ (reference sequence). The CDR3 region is CASSHRDGEGNEQFF. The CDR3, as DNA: TGTGCCAGCAGCCACCGGGACGGAGAGGGCAATGAGCAGTTCTTC.

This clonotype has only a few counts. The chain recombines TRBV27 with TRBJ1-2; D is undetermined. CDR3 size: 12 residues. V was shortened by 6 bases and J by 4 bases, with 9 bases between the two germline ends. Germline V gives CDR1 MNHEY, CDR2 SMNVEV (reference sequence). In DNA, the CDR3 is TGTGCCAGCAGCTCAGGTCCCTATGGCTACACCTTC. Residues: CASSSGPYGYTF.

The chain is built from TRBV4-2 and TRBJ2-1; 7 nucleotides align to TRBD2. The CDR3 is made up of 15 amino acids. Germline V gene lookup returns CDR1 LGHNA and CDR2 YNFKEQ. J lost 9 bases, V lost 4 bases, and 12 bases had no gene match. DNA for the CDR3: TGTGCCAGCAGCCCCGAACCGGGAGGTCTGATTGAGCAGTTCTTC. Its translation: CASSPEPGGLIEQFF.

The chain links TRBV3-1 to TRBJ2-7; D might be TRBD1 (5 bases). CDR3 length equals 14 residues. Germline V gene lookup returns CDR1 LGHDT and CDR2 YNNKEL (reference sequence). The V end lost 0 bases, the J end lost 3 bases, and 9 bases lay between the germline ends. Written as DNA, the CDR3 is TGTGCCAGCAGCCAAGAGTCAGGGATCTACGAGCAGTACTTC. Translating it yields CASSQESGIYEQYF.